Given below is one TCR beta chain in context. As yet, its antigen is unknown. This sample is part of a study of T cell responses to AZD1222 COVID-19 vaccine. Germline V lookup: CDR1 SGHRS, CDR2 YFSETQ. V was clipped by 4 bases and J by 1 base, with 11 bases between them. This CDR3 has 15 residues. Whole-study findings and limits: Baseline antibody screening turned up just a handful of seropositive AZD1222 recipients. Without day 14 samples, only post-peak T cell repertoires were studied. Donor demographics were predominantly white British with a female majority; clonal diversity may be underestimated.

TCRdb keeps only in-frame clones here, not all; method: immunoSEQ multiplex PCR. Of 130,000 to 150,000 clones in the sample, nearly 90% were seen once. The receptor was derived from an adult who received the MenACWY meningococcal vaccine as a control. The chain joins TRBV5-1 to TRBJ2-2, with D unclear. This specimen was peripheral blood, taken 28 days after the second dose of the MenACWY control vaccine. The CDR3 nucleotides are TGCGCCAGCAGCGGACGGACGGGGAACACCGGGGAGCTGTTTTTT. The encoded protein is CASSGRTGNTGELFF.